One sample yielded the 30 T cell receptor beta chains listed below, sequenced in a study of blood T cell repertoires in COVID-19. Produced via immunoSEQ multiplex PCR; TCRdb's table is partial and in-frame only. The repertoire consists of some 200,000 clones, with more than 75% occurring once and the leading ten covering approximately 5.6%. Sequencing used peripheral blood. These receptors were collected from a woman aged 70-85 years with COVID-19, enrolled during active disease.

DNA for the CDR3: TGTGCCAGCAGCTTAGACAGAAGATACGAGCAGTACTTC. This translates into CASSLDRRYEQYF. The V gene is TRBV7-2, the J gene TRBJ2-7; no clear D. The germline V gene has CDR1 SGHTA and CDR2 FQGNSA. Trimming took 1 base from V and 4 from J, leaving 8 bases between them. The CDR3 has 13 residues.

V is TRBV19 and J is TRBJ1-5; D call uncertain. The CDR3 runs to 16 residues. Germline CDR1 LNHDA, CDR2 SQIVND (reference sequence). V lost 8 bases, J lost 0 bases, and 17 bases lay in between. The CDR3 sequence: CASLLQSGYSNQPQHF. CDR3 nucleotide sequence: TGTGCCAGTTTACTACAATCCGGTTATAGCAATCAGCCCCAGCATTTT.

This clone occurred once. The genes are TRBV27 and TRBJ1-2; D may be TRBD1 (5 bases). Germline CDR1 and CDR2: MNHEY and SMNVEV (reference sequence). This CDR3 region has 17 residues. Trimming shortened V by 5 bases and J by 3 bases, and 22 bases separated the two germline ends. The CDR3 coding sequence is TGTGCCAGCAGTGTTCAGGGAGGCGGATGGGGTGACTATGGCTACACCTTC. Translation gives CASSVQGGGWGDYGYTF.

J is TRBJ2-3 and V is TRBV20-1; 9 nucleotides align to TRBD1. The CDR3 is made up of 14 amino acids. Germline-derived CDR1 and CDR2 are DFQATT and SNEGSKA (reference sequence). V was pared by 3 bases and J by 6 bases, with 7 bases of the junction left unmatched. CDR3: CSASETGGIDTQYF. In nucleotides, the CDR3 is TGCAGTGCTAGTGAGACAGGGGGTATCGATACGCAGTATTTT.

This clone was seen only a few times. The genes are TRBV27 and TRBJ2-7; D perhaps matches TRBD2 (6 bases). Trimming cost V 4 bases and J 3 bases, with 10 bases left between them. Germline V CDR1 and CDR2: MNHEY, SMNVEV (reference sequence). The CDR3 covers 13 residues. This chain's CDR3 is CASSSGLIYEQYF. CDR3 coding DNA: TGTGCCAGCAGTTCTGGACTAATCTACGAGCAGTACTTC.

V is TRBV7-2 and J is TRBJ2-7; 7 nucleotides align to TRBD2. The CDR3 runs to 14 residues. Trimming removed 5 bases from V and 2 bases from J; junction bases left unmatched: 6. Germline lookup yields CDR1 SGHTA and CDR2 FQGNSA. This CDR3 is CASSAGDVPYEQYF. The CDR3 DNA sequence: TGTGCCAGCAGCGCGGGGGACGTACCCTACGAGCAGTACTTC.

CDR3 bases: TGTGCCAGCAGCTTAGTGGAGGGGGCAGAGACCCAGTACTTC. Translated: CASSLVEGAETQYF. The chain links TRBV7-8 to TRBJ2-5; weak D call: TRBD1 (7 bases). Trimming left V 1 base short and J 4 bases short, with 10 bases between. CDR1 is SGHVS and CDR2 is FQNEAQ in the germline V gene. This CDR3 spans 14 amino acids.

This clone was detected a few times. This CDR3 is CASSEGAGSIYEQYF. DNA of the CDR3: TGTGCCAGCAGCGAAGGTGCGGGAAGCATCTACGAGCAGTACTTC. The chain joins TRBV9 to TRBJ2-7, with D perhaps matching TRBD2 (6 bases). Trimming removed 3 bases at V and 3 bases at J, with 16 bases between. Germline lookup yields CDR1 SGDLS and CDR2 YYNGEE. The CDR3 runs 15 residues.

The rearrangement uses TRBV10-3 and TRBJ2-1; 7 bases line up with TRBD1. With 10 bases clipped from V and 5 bases from J, the junction kept 11 bases outside the gene matches. The CDR3 has 14 amino acids. The germline gives CDR1 ENHRY, CDR2 SYGVKD. CDR3 sequence (DNA): TGTGCCACCTTGGACCGGGACAGCAACAATGAGCAGTTCTTC. Its protein product is CATLDRDSNNEQFF.

V gene TRBV28 combines with J gene TRBJ1-4; D possibly corresponds to TRBD1 (5 bases). CDR1 MDHEN and CDR2 SYDVKM come from the germline V gene. This CDR3 comprises 15 residues. V was shortened by 6 bases and J by 0 bases, with 11 bases between the two germline ends. CDR3 nucleotides: TGTGCCAGCAGCGCTGGAGGGGCAACTAATGAAAAACTGTTTTTT. Its protein is CASSAGGATNEKLFF.

V is TRBV9 and J is TRBJ2-5; 9 bases are a match to TRBD2. Germline CDR1 is SGDLS and CDR2 is YYNGEE. After removal of 0 bases from V and 5 bases from J, the junction contained 2 bases not matched to a gene. This CDR3 is 14 amino acids long. DNA of the CDR3: TGTGCCAGCAGCGTAGTTGCGGGAGGGGAGACCCAGTACTTC. Its translation: CASSVVAGGETQYF. Combining the CDR3 with reference TRBV9 and TRBJ2-5 gives the whole variable domain DSGVTQTPKHLITATGQRVTLRCSPRSGDLSVYWYQQSLDQGLQFLIQYYNGEERAKGNILERFSAQQFPDLHSELNLSSLELGDSALYFCASSVVAGGETQYFGPGTRLLVL.

This clone showed up just once. This chain connects TRBV27 to TRBJ1-1, with D possibly TRBD1 on 6 matching bases. Trimming cost V 8 bases and J 1 base, with 17 bases left between them. This CDR3 has 15 amino acids. Germline CDR1 MNHEY, CDR2 SMNVEV (reference sequence). CDR3 nucleotides: TGTGCCAGCGTCCACGGGGGGCTCGGGAACACTGAAGCTTTCTTT. It yields the protein CASVHGGLGNTEAFF.

The chain recombines TRBV19 with TRBJ2-1; TRBD2 matches 11 bases. The V and J ends lost 2 bases and 8 bases, in that order; junction bases with no gene match: 2. CDR3 length: 14 residues. Per germline, CDR1 LNHDA and CDR2 SQIVND (reference sequence). This CDR3 is CASSILAGGYEQFF. The CDR3 DNA reads as TGTGCCAGTAGTATACTAGCGGGAGGCTATGAGCAGTTCTTC.

Here the CDR3 reads CASSYGLAGVGNEQFF. The CDR3 nucleotides are TGTGCCAGCAGCTATGGACTAGCGGGAGTGGGGAATGAGCAGTTCTTC. This rearrangement joins TRBV5-4 to TRBJ2-1; the match to TRBD2 covers 13 bases. The CDR3 length is 16 residues. Losses at the gene ends were 3 bases for V and 7 bases for J; bases not matched to a gene: 7. Germline V CDR1 and CDR2: SGHNT, YYREEE (reference sequence).

The CDR3, as DNA: TGTGCCAGCAGAGCGGACAGTTCCGGGGAGCTGTTTTTT. This sequence encodes CASRADSSGELFF. The gene calls are TRBV28 and TRBJ2-2; possibly TRBD1 for D (6 bases). In germline, CDR1 is MDHEN, CDR2 SYDVKM. Deletions cut 6 bases from V and 6 bases from J, with 11 bases between. There are 13 residues in the CDR3.

The chain is built from TRBV6-5 and TRBJ1-3; unclear D gene. The V gene lost 5 bases and the J gene lost 0 bases, with 11 bases spanning the gap. CDR3 length equals 15 residues. Germline V gene data show CDR1 as MNHEY and CDR2 as SVGAGI. The CDR3 DNA follows: TGTGCCAGCAGTCAAACAGATTACTCTGGAAACACCATATATTTT. Its translation is CASSQTDYSGNTIYF.

The chain carries TRBV7-2 and TRBJ1-5, with D unresolved. V was pared by 5 bases and J by 4 bases, with 15 bases between. CDR1 is SGHTA, CDR2 FQGNSA, per germline. This CDR3 is built from 15 residues. The CDR3 nucleotides read TGTGCCAGCAGCCTCGACAACCCCGAGAATCAGCCCCAGCATTTT. The encoded protein is CASSLDNPENQPQHF.

The rearrangement uses TRBV10-1 and TRBJ1-5; D possibly corresponds to TRBD1 (5 bases). Germline CDR1 and CDR2: WNHNN and SYGVQD (reference sequence). The CDR3 has 13 residues. V was clipped by 8 bases and J by 5 bases, with 13 bases between them. CDR3 nucleotide sequence: TGCGCCAGCCAGACAGCGTGTGATCAGCCCCAGCATTTT. Translation gives CASQTACDQPQHF.

The genes are TRBV19 and TRBJ2-7; 9 positions match TRBD1. The CDR3 has 14 residues. The germline V gene encodes CDR1 LNHDA and CDR2 SQIVND (reference sequence). J lost 5 bases, V lost 4 bases, and 6 bases had no gene match. CDR3: CASSTTGGGNEQYF. The CDR3 bases are TGTGCCAGTAGTACCACAGGGGGCGGGAACGAGCAGTACTTC. Full variable domain (outside the CDR3, taken from reference TRBV19 and TRBJ2-7): DGGITQSPKYLFRKEGQNVTLSCEQNLNHDAMYWYRQDPGQGLRLIYYSQIVNDFQKGDIAEGYSVSREKKESFPLTVTSAQKNPTAFYLCASSTTGGGNEQYFGPGTRLTVT.

This clone turned up a few times. CDR3 sequence: CASSLARNEQYF. CDR3 bases: TGTGCCAGCAGCTTAGCGAGAAACGAGCAGTACTTC. The V call is TRBV7-9, the J call TRBJ2-7; D gene unclear. Trimming stripped 0 bases from V and 5 bases from J, with 5 bases between. The CDR3 has 12 amino acids. Germline-derived CDR1 and CDR2 are SEHNR and FQNEAQ (reference sequence).

J is TRBJ1-2 and V is TRBV2; 8 positions match TRBD1. This CDR3 spans 13 amino acids. Looked up from germline, CDR1 is SNHLY and CDR2 is FYNNEI. V trimming: 6 bases; J trimming: 5 bases; junction bases outside the gene matches: 5. The CDR3 sequence is CASRDRVGYGYTF. The CDR3 DNA reads as TGTGCCAGCAGGGACAGGGTTGGGTATGGCTACACCTTC.

This chain links TRBV5-1 with TRBJ1-1; D remains unclear. Germline V gene sequence: CDR1 SGHRS, CDR2 YFSETQ. The germline V and J ends were trimmed by 0 bases and 4 bases, with 10 bases remaining between them. CDR3 size: 14 residues. Written as DNA, the CDR3 is TGCGCCAGCAGCTTGGTCACAGAAGCCACTGAAGCTTTCTTT. Encoded protein: CASSLVTEATEAFF.

J is TRBJ1-1 and V is TRBV5-5; D may be TRBD1 (6 bases). The germline V gene encodes CDR1 SGHKS and CDR2 YYEKEE (reference sequence). V was trimmed by 4 bases and J by 5 bases, leaving 18 bases between them. This CDR3 has 15 residues. CDR3 DNA sequence: TGTGCCAGCAGCCGTCCGGTTACAGGGAGTACTGAAGCTTTCTTT. Its protein is CASSRPVTGSTEAFF.

This clone turned up a few times. The V and J genes are TRBV5-1 and TRBJ2-5; a possible D gene is TRBD1 (5 bases). Germline V gene lookup returns CDR1 SGHRS and CDR2 YFSETQ. This CDR3 spans 14 amino acids. The V end lost 3 bases, the J end lost 2 bases, and 11 bases lay between the germline ends. Here the CDR3 DNA reads TGCGCCAGCAGCTCGTGGGGCGCGCAAGAGACCCAGTACTTC. Its translation: CASSSWGAQETQYF.

The CDR3 nucleotides are TGTGCCAGCAGACTAGCGGGAACTAAGGAGACCCAGTACTTC. Translated, it gives CASRLAGTKETQYF. The chain combines TRBV27 with TRBJ2-5, with 10 bases fitting TRBD2. CDR1 MNHEY and CDR2 SMNVEV come from the germline V gene (reference sequence). The CDR3 extends over 14 amino acids. The ends lost 6 bases at V and 5 bases at J; junction bases unmatched: 6.

This clone was detected once. CDR3 residues: CASSVGQGITEQYF. In nucleotides, the CDR3 is TGTGCCAGCAGTGTGGGACAGGGTATTACTGAGCAGTACTTC. This chain uses TRBV2 with TRBJ2-7; 9 nucleotides agree with TRBD1. Per the germline V gene, CDR1 is SNHLY and CDR2 is FYNNEI. This CDR3 comprises 14 residues. The junction had 8 bases not matched to a gene; V was cut back by 4 bases and J by 7 bases.

The chain has TRBV5-1 and TRBJ2-5, with D possibly being TRBD2 (5 bases). CDR3 length: 14 amino acids. Trimming left V 1 base short and J 5 bases short, with 12 bases between. The germline gives CDR1 SGHRS, CDR2 YFSETQ. The CDR3 protein is CASSLRGPGETQYF. The CDR3, as DNA: TGCGCCAGCAGCTTGAGAGGGCCCGGGGAGACCCAGTACTTC.

V usage is TRBV27 and J usage is TRBJ1-5; D perhaps matches TRBD1 (6 bases). Germline loops: CDR1 MNHEY, CDR2 SMNVEV (reference sequence). The CDR3 runs 16 residues. The ends were cut back, 6 bases at V and 5 bases at J, with 20 bases in the middle. CDR3 sequence reads: CASSPQGQGRYQPQHF. CDR3 coding DNA: TGTGCCAGCAGCCCACAGGGCCAGGGTCGCTATCAGCCCCAGCATTTT.

This clone was seen only once. The gene calls are TRBV6-4 and TRBJ2-2; 8 bases are a match to TRBD1. Germline-derived CDR1 and CDR2 are MRHNA and SNTAGT. V gave up 4 bases and J gave up 0 bases; unmatched junction bases: 7. The CDR3 runs 17 residues. CDR3 DNA: TGTGCCAGCAGTGCCGACCTACAGGGGGCGAACACCGGGGAGCTGTTTTTT. Residues: CASSADLQGANTGELFF.

The chain carries TRBV6-2 or TRBV6-3 and TRBJ1-1; no clear D gene. The V and J ends lost 2 bases and 4 bases respectively, with 11 bases between them. CDR1 and CDR2 from the germline V gene are MNHEY and SVGEGT. The CDR3 sequence is 14 residues long. CDR3 region: CASSYRGSGTEAFF. CDR3 DNA: TGTGCCAGCAGTTACCGGGGAAGCGGCACTGAAGCTTTCTTT.